The 19 T cell receptor beta chains given below trace back to one sample, sequenced in a study of T cells in women clearing cervical HPV infection. The table came from immunoSEQ multiplex PCR; TCRdb's copy has only in-frame clones and leaves some out. This sample's table has some 41,000 clones. Sequencing was done on a sample of blood buffy coat. These receptors originate from a woman between 18 and 75 years old with a cervical HPV16 infection that either progressed to CIN3+ or cleared (not recorded which).

As regards this clone: The CDR3 end falls 3 residues outside the read, so it is completed with the germline J gene. The chain couples TRBV19 to TRBJ1-2; 8 bases map to TRBD1. The CDR3 totals 14 residues. The ends lost 7 bases at V and 7 bases at J; junction bases unmatched: 11. Germline values: CDR1 LNHDA, CDR2 SQIVND (reference sequence). The CDR3 bases that were read are TGTGCCAGTAATGGGGTGCAGGGGGCATTTGGC. Amino acids: CASNGVQGAFG. The CDR3 reads in full as CASNGVQGAFGYTF.

In regard to this clone: The read gets to within 3 residues of the CDR3 end, and the germline J gene fills in the rest. The chain has TRBV9 and TRBJ2-1; D is possibly TRBD2 (5 bases). V lost 0 bases to trimming and J lost 7 bases, with 11 bases between them. Germline V gene lookup returns CDR1 SGDLS and CDR2 YYNGEE. CDR3 length: 14 amino acids. The sequenced part of the CDR3 DNA is TGTGCCAGCAGCGTAGAGGCCTCGGGGAATGAG. It yields the protein CASSVEASGNE. The entire CDR3 sequence reads CASSVEASGNEQFF. Drawing the rest from reference TRBV9 and TRBJ2-1, the complete variable domain is DSGVTQTPKHLITATGQRVTLRCSPRSGDLSVYWYQQSLDQGLQFLIQYYNGEERAKGNILERFSAQQFPDLHSELNLSSLELGDSALYFCASSVEASGNEQFFGPGTRLTVL.

Note on this clone: The junction shows a germline mismatch at one end, possibly a read error. The sequence runs out 3 residues before the end of the CDR3; the remainder is reconstructed from the germline J gene. The V call is TRBV7-3, the J call TRBJ2-1; 8 bases are a match to TRBD2. Germline assignment: CDR1 SGHTA and CDR2 FQGTGA. This CDR3 contains 14 residues. The CDR3 loop is CSSSLVAGPNEQFF. The covered CDR3 bases are TGTTCCAGCAGCTTAGTAGCGGGGCCCAATGAG.

On this clone itself: The read halts 3 residues ahead of the CDR3 end, with the missing end drawn from the germline J gene. This chain connects TRBV11-3 to TRBJ2-2, with D maybe TRBD1 (5 bases). CDR1 SGHNT and CDR2 YENEEA come from the germline V gene. Trimming took off 3 bases at V and 2 bases at J, with 10 bases between the two ends. The CDR3 sequence is 15 residues long. The DNA read from the CDR3 is TGTGCCAGCAGCTTTGAACAGGATAACACCGGGGAG. It is translated as CASSFEQDNTGE. The whole CDR3 sequence reads CASSFEQDNTGELFF.

Worth noting for this clone: The read comes to an end 3 residues before the CDR3 does, leaving the germline J gene to fill in the end. The chain links TRBV6-1 to TRBJ2-2; D is possibly TRBD2 (6 bases). The CDR3 has 17 residues. CDR1 MNHNS and CDR2 SASEGT come from the germline V gene. V lost 2 bases and J 0 bases, leaving 13 bases between the germline ends. CDR3 sequence: CASSESWPSANTGELFF. The CDR3 DNA, read in part, is TGTGCCAGCAGTGAAAGTTGGCCTAGCGCGAACACCGGGGAG.

This clone is classed as medium-sized by frequency. The read ends 3 residues before the CDR3 terminus; that terminus is restored from the germline J gene. The gene calls are TRBV2 and TRBJ2-3; D is ambiguous. Germline V gene lookup returns CDR1 SNHLY and CDR2 FYNNEI. The V gene lost 6 bases and the J gene lost 6 bases, with 13 bases spanning the gap. The CDR3 has 13 amino acids. CDR3 sequence: CASSTTLEDTQYF. Partial CDR3 DNA: TGTGCCAGCAGCACCACGCTAGAGGATACG.

As concerns this clone: The observed sequence ends 3 residues before the CDR3 terminus, with the missing tail filled in from the germline J gene. This chain joins TRBV5-1 and TRBJ1-6, with 8 bases lining up with TRBD1. The CDR3 sequence is 16 residues long. Germline values: CDR1 SGHRS, CDR2 YFSETQ. The trim removed 5 bases at V and 7 bases at J, leaving 11 bases unmatched. CDR3 bases read: TGCGCCAGCAGTCCCTCCCATGACAGGGGAAATTCACCC. Translation gives CASSPSHDRGNSP. The full CDR3 protein is CASSPSHDRGNSPLHF.

About this clone: The read falls 3 residues short of the CDR3 end, and the missing part is taken from the germline J gene. V gene TRBV6-4 combines with J gene TRBJ2-3, with a tentative D call TRBD2 (6 bases). This CDR3 is 14 amino acids long. CDR1 MRHNA and CDR2 SNTAGT come from the germline V gene. Trimming removed 3 bases from V and 1 base from J, with 8 bases in between. CDR3 DNA, as far as it was read: TGTGCCAGCAGTGATGGGACTGGCACAGATACG. This codes for CASSDGTGTDT. The entire CDR3 is CASSDGTGTDTQYF.

Partial CDR3 DNA: TGTGCCACCAGCCCGGGACAGGGTTCCTACGAG. Translation: CATSPGQGSYE. The CDR3 reads in full as CATSPGQGSYEQYF. This chain joins TRBV24-1 and TRBJ2-7, with 9 bases identical to TRBD1. The CDR3 is cut off 3 residues early in the read; its end comes from the germline J gene. The germline gives CDR1 KGHDR, CDR2 SFDVKD. The CDR3 extends over 14 amino acids. V was clipped by 7 bases and J by 1 base; unmatched bases: 4.

Remarks on this clone: One end of the junction fails to match germline, which may point to a read error. Read data end 3 residues before the CDR3 end; the end is taken from the germline J gene. Other DNA variants within this sample encode the same CDR3. The chain combines TRBV30 with TRBJ1-3; possibly TRBD1 for D (5 bases). CDR1 is GTSNPN and CDR2 is SVGIG in the germline V gene (reference sequence). This CDR3 spans 11 amino acids. The covered CDR3 bases are TGTGCCTGGGCAAGGGGAAACACA. Translation: CAWARGNT. The CDR3 in full is CAWARGNTIYF.

Note on this clone: The sequence runs out 3 residues before the end of the CDR3; the remainder is reconstructed from the germline J gene. This rearrangement joins TRBV5-4 to TRBJ2-2; D is unclear. Germline V gene sequence: CDR1 SGHNT, CDR2 YYREEE (reference sequence). The CDR3 has 16 amino acids. Trimming stripped 6 bases from V and 2 bases from J, with 17 bases between. CDR3 DNA (partial): TGTGCCAGCACTTCCTCTCAAACTACTAACACCGGGGAG. It yields the protein CASTSSQTTNTGE. The entire CDR3 reads CASTSSQTTNTGELFF. The full variable domain, in which reference TRBV5-4 and TRBJ2-2 provide the parts outside the CDR3, is ETGVTQSPTHLIKTRGQQVTLRCSSQSGHNTVSWYQQALGQGPQFIFQYYREEENGRGNFPPRFSGLQFPNYSSELNVNALELDDSALYLCASTSSQTTNTGELFFGEGSRLTVL.

On this clone: Read data end 3 residues before the CDR3 end; the end is taken from the germline J gene. This chain connects TRBV15 to TRBJ2-3; D remains unclear. This CDR3 spans 16 amino acids. The V end lost 0 bases, the J end lost 6 bases, and 16 bases lay between the germline ends. CDR1 is LNHNV and CDR2 is YYDKDF in the germline V gene (reference sequence). The sequenced CDR3 bases are TGTGCCACCAGCAGAGATGGCCACTATGATAGGGATACG. Its protein is CATSRDGHYDRDT. The whole CDR3 is CATSRDGHYDRDTQYF.

As regards this clone: The read gets to within 3 residues of the CDR3 end, and the germline J gene fills in the rest. The genes are TRBV4-1 and TRBJ2-2; tentative D call: TRBD1 (6 bases). The CDR3 extends over 14 amino acids. Trimming left V 2 bases short and J 6 bases short, with 10 bases between. Germline V gene data show CDR1 as MGHRA and CDR2 as YSYEKL. The CDR3 DNA, read in part, is TGCGCCAGCAGCCAAACAGGGTTGTCCGGGGAG. This sequence encodes CASSQTGLSGE. In full, the CDR3 is CASSQTGLSGELFF.

Comment on this clone: The CDR3 end lies 3 residues beyond the end of the read and is filled in from the germline J gene. The V call is TRBV7-9, the J call TRBJ2-1; TRBD2 agrees at 13 bases. The CDR3 has 15 amino acids. Germline V gene lookup returns CDR1 SEHNR and CDR2 FQNEAQ (reference sequence). Trimming removed 3 bases from V and 7 bases from J; junction bases left unmatched: 3. The CDR3 DNA, read in part, is TGTGCCAGCAGCTTGAAACTAGCGGGAGGGAATGAG. Translating gives CASSLKLAGGNE. The whole CDR3 sequence reads CASSLKLAGGNEQFF.

The CDR3 bases that were read are TGTGCCAGCAGCTTACCAACGGACTATGGC. This codes for CASSLPTDYG. The CDR3 in full is CASSLPTDYGYTF. The chain carries TRBV7-9 and TRBJ1-2; D is unclear. Read coverage stops 3 residues before the CDR3 terminus; the germline J gene supplies the remainder. The CDR3 has 13 amino acids. V lost 2 bases and J 3 bases, leaving 7 bases between the germline ends. In germline, CDR1 is SEHNR, CDR2 FQNEAQ (reference sequence).

As to this clone: The read finishes 3 residues shy of the CDR3 end, and the germline J gene is used to complete it. The rearrangement joins TRBV7-8 to TRBJ1-5, with D uncertain. Trimming shortened V by 2 bases and J by 0 bases, and 11 bases separated the two germline ends. The germline gives CDR1 SGHVS, CDR2 FQNEAQ. The CDR3 is made up of 16 amino acids. The CDR3 protein is CASSLSATYSNQPQHF. The sequenced part of the CDR3 DNA is TGTGCCAGCAGCTTATCGGCGACATATAGCAATCAGCCC.

A remark on this clone: The sequenced fragment ends 3 residues before the CDR3 boundary, so the rest is inferred from the germline J gene. The chain couples TRBV19 to TRBJ2-3; possible D gene TRBD2, 5 bases. Between the trimmed V and J ends, which lost 8 bases and 4 bases, there was a span of 25 bases. The length of the CDR3 is 17 residues. Germline V gene data show CDR1 as LNHDA and CDR2 as SQIVND (reference sequence). CDR3 region: CASSERIASRGPDTQYF. Incomplete CDR3 DNA: TGTGCCAGTTCCGAACGTATAGCGAGCAGAGGTCCAGATACG.

Of note for this clone: The read comes to an end 3 residues before the CDR3 does, leaving the germline J gene to fill in the end. The gene calls are TRBV11-2 and TRBJ2-7; 13 positions match TRBD2. The V gene's germline CDR1 is SGHAT and CDR2 FQNNGV. The CDR3 loop spans 15 amino acids. V dropped 5 bases and J dropped 5; count of bases not matched to a gene: 6. CDR3 loop: CASSPRGLAGDEQYF. CDR3 bases read: TGTGCCAGCAGCCCAAGAGGACTAGCGGGAGACGAG.

For this clone: The DNA ends 3 residues before the CDR3 does, and the rest of the CDR3 is filled in from the germline J gene. V and J are TRBV12-3 or TRBV12-4 and TRBJ2-2, with a tentative D call TRBD1 (6 bases). The CDR3 is made up of 14 amino acids. V shed 2 bases and J shed 3 bases, with 7 bases lying between them. The CDR3 protein is CASSLSGDTGELFF. The DNA read from the CDR3 is TGTGCCAGCAGTTTATCAGGGGACACCGGGGAG.